This T cell receptor (beta chain) was sequenced for a study of T cells in narcolepsy. Study-level results: Same-patient CSF and blood CD4+ T cell clonotypes included HCRT-specific and TRIB2-specific autoreactive ones.

Using immunoSEQ multiplex PCR, the repertoire was profiled, and TCRdb retains in-frame clones only, with some absent. The table shows some 30,000 clones, with over 75% occurring only once. The CDR3 is made up of 16 amino acids. The germline V and J ends were trimmed by 2 bases and 1 base, with 11 bases remaining between them. In germline, CDR1 is ENHRY, CDR2 SYGVKD. This clone has only a few counts. Its specificity is not known. Sequences were obtained from memory (CD45RA-) CD4+ T cells from blood. This TCR came from a human donor in good health. J is TRBJ1-4 and V is TRBV10-3; no clear D gene. CDR3 residues: CAISEGLARTNEKLFF. CDR3 DNA: TGTGCCATCAGTGAGGGGTTGGCCAGAACTAATGAAAAACTGTTTTTT.